This T cell receptor (beta chain) was profiled in a study of T cells in Graves' hyperthyroidism and ophthalmopathy. V was pared by 0 bases and J by 1 base, with 6 bases between. This CDR3 spans 15 amino acids. Germline loops: CDR1 MNHNS, CDR2 SASEGT. With respect to this clonotype: The antigen remains unidentified.

Lactation, pregnancy, other autoimmune disease or uncontrolled infection led to exclusion of patients. Approximately 9.3 ml of fresh peripheral blood supplied the PBMCs. Study-wide results and limits: Ophthalmopathy was separated from stable hyperthyroidism by a 13 V-J model.

Amplification yielded TCR beta CDR3 regions, with RNA transcripts as the source. HTBI primers were employed in a first-round RT-PCR of the TCR CDR3. TCRdb used MiXCR to reprocess the multiplex PCR reads, holding one entry per CDR3 protein. The sample lists approximately 610,000 distinct CDR3 sequences; approximately 16% were seen once. The chain couples TRBV6-1 to TRBJ2-2; tentative D call: TRBD1 (6 bases). The receptor was isolated from a woman aged 18-29 years with Graves' hyperthyroidism. The sample comprised blood. The CDR3 coding sequence is TGTGCCAGCAGTGAAGCGGGACAGAACACCGGGGAGCTGTTTTTT. As protein: CASSEAGQNTGELFF.